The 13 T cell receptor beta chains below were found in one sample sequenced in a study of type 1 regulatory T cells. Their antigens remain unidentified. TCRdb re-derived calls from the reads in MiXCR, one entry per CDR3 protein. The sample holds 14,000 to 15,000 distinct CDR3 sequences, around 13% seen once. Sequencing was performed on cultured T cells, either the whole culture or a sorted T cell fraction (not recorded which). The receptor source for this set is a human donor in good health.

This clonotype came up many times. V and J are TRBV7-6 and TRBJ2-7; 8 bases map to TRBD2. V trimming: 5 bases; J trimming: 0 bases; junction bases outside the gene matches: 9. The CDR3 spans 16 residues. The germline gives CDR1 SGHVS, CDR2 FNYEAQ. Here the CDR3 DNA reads TGTGCCAGCAGCCCTACTGGAACTAGCGGCTCCTACGAGCAGTACTTC. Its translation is CASSPTGTSGSYEQYF.

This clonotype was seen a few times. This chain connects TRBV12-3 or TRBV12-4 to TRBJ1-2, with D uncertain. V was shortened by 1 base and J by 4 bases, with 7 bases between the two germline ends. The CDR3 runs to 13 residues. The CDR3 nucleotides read TGTGCCAGCAGTTTAGTCCCAGCCTATGGCTACACCTTC. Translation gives CASSLVPAYGYTF.

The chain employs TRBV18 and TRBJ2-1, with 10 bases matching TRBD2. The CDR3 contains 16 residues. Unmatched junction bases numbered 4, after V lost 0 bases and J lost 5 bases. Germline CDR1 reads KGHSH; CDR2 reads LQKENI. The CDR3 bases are TGTGCCAGCTCACCACCGGCTAGCGGGAGTAACAATGAGCAGTTCTTC. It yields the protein CASSPPASGSNNEQFF.

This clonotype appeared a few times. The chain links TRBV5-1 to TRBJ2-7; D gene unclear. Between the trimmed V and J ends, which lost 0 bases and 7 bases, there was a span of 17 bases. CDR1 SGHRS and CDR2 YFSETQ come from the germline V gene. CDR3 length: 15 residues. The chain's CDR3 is CASSLEAGVPREQYF. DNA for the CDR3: TGCGCCAGCAGCTTGGAGGCTGGAGTCCCCCGAGAGCAGTACTTC.

The CDR3 DNA is TGTGCCAGCTCACCTCTAGCGGGAGGCGAGAATGAGCAGTTCTTC. This sequence encodes CASSPLAGGENEQFF. This chain joins TRBV18 and TRBJ2-1; 11 positions match TRBD2. This CDR3 is 15 amino acids long. The V gene's germline CDR1 is KGHSH and CDR2 LQKENI. The ends lost 3 bases at V and 7 bases at J; junction bases unmatched: 5.

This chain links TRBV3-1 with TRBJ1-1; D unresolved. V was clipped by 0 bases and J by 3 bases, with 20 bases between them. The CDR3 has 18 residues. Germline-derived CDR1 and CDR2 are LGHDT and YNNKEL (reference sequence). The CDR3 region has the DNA TGTGCCAGCAGCCAAGATCTTACTATAGGGCTCCGTCACACTGAAGCTTTCTTT. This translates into CASSQDLTIGLRHTEAFF.

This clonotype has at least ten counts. CDR3 amino acids: CASSLSGLAGGSGANVLTF. CDR3 DNA sequence: TGCGCCAGCAGCTTGTCGGGACTAGCGGGAGGCTCTGGGGCCAACGTCCTGACTTTC. J is TRBJ2-6 and V is TRBV5-1, with TRBD2 identical over 15 bases. V was clipped by 1 base and J by 0 bases; unmatched bases: 2. CDR1 is SGHRS, CDR2 YFSETQ, per germline. The CDR3 is made up of 19 amino acids. Full variable domain (rest looked up from reference TRBV5-1 and TRBJ2-6): KAGVTQTPRYLIKTRGQQVTLSCSPISGHRSVSWYQQTPGQGLQFLFEYFSETQRNKGNFPGRFSGRQFSNSRSEMNVSTLELGDSALYLCASSLSGLAGGSGANVLTFGAGSRLTVL.

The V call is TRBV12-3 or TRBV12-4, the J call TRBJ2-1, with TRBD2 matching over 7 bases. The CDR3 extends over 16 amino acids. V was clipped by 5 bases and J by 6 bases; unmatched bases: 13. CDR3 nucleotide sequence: TGTGCCAGCAGTCCGACAAAGGGACTATCCGGCAATGAGCAGTTCTTC. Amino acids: CASSPTKGLSGNEQFF.

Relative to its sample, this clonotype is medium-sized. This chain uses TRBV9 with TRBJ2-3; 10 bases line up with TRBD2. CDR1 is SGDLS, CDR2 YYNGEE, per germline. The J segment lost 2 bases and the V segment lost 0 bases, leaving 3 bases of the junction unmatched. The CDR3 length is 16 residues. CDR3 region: CASSVAGLADTDTQYF. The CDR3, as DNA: TGTGCCAGCAGCGTAGCAGGACTAGCGGACACAGATACGCAGTATTTT.

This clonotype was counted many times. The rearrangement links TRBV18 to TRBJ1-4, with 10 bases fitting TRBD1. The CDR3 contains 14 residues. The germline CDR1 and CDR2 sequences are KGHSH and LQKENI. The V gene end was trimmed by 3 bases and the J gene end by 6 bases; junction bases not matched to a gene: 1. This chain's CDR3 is CASSPGTGDEKLFF. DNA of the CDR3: TGTGCCAGCTCACCCGGGACAGGGGATGAAAAACTGTTTTTT.

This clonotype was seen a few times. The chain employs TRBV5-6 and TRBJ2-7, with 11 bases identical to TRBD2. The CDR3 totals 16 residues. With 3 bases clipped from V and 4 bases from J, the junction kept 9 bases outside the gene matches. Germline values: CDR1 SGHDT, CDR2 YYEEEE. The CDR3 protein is CASSSRKGLAEYEQYF. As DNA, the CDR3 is TGTGCCAGCAGCTCCAGAAAGGGACTAGCGGAATACGAGCAGTACTTC. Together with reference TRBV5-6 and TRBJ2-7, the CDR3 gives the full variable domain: DAGVTQSPTHLIKTRGQQVTLRCSPKSGHDTVSWYQQALGQGPQFIFQYYEEEERQRGNFPDRFSGHQFPNYSSELNVNALLLGDSALYLCASSSRKGLAEYEQYFGPGTRLTVT.

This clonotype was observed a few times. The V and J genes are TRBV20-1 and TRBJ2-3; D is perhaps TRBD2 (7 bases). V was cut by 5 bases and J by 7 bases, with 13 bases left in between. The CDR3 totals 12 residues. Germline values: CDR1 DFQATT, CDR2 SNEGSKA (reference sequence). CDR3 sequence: CSAPSGGHTQYF. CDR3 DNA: TGCAGTGCTCCTTCGGGGGGCCATACGCAGTATTTT.

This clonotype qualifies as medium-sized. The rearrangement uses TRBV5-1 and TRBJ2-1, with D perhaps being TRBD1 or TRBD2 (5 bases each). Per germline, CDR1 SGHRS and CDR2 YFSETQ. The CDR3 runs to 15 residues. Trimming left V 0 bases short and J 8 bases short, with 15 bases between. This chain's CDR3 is CASSLAPGTTDEQFF. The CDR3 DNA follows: TGCGCCAGCAGCTTGGCCCCAGGGACGACGGATGAGCAGTTCTTC.